This T cell receptor beta chain stems from a study of blood T cell repertoires in COVID-19. As for the study in general: PBMCs, B-cell-depleted T cells, or T cells were the source of the cDNA or gDNA that made up the material.

The V gene lost 0 bases and the J gene lost 4 bases, with 19 bases spanning the gap. This CDR3 spans 17 amino acids. Germline loops: CDR1 GTSNPN, CDR2 SVGIG (reference sequence). In the original analysis: Quantification of nucleated cells was approximated via reference gene primer amplification. The table came from immunoSEQ multiplex PCR; TCRdb's copy has only in-frame clones and leaves some out. That table is the source of V, J and clone size, and D and trimming were worked out from the DNA. The sample shows 250,000 to 300,000 clones, more than 85% of them seen only once. Patients from Seattle were sampled longitudinally, starting during active infection.

This chain uses TRBV30 with TRBJ1-5; perhaps TRBD1 as D (5 bases). Material for sequencing was peripheral blood. The clonotype originates from a woman aged 55-70 years with COVID-19, enrolled during active disease. CDR3 sequence (DNA): TGTGCCTGGAGTGTATATGACAGCCCGAAAGGTAATCAGCCCCAGCATTTT. Amino acid sequence: CAWSVYDSPKGNQPQHF.